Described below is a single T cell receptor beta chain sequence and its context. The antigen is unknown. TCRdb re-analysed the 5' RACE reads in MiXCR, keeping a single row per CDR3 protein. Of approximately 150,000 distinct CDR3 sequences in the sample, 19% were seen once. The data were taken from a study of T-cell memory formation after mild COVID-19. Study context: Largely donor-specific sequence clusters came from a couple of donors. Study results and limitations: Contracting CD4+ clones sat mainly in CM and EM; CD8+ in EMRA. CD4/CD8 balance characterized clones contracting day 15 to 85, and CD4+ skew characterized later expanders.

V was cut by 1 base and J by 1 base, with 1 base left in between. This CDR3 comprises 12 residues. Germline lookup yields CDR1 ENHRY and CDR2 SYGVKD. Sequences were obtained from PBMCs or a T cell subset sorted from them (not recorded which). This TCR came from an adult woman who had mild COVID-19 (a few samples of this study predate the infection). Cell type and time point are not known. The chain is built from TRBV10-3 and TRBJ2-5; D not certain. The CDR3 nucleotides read TGTGCCATCAGTGAGTTCCAAGAGACCCAGTACTTC. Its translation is CAISEFQETQYF.